Below, 30 T cell receptor beta chains from the same sample are listed, as sequenced in a study of regulatory T cells in long-lasting Graves disease. TCR beta libraries were built with iRepertoire HTBI primers and Arm-PCR of CDR3 regions. Each CDR3 protein is one row after TCRdb ran MiXCR on the multiplex PCR reads. The table includes under 800,000 distinct CDR3 sequences, less than 20% detected once. As for time point: newly diagnosed GD, antithyroid drugs for less than 3 months. PBMC RNA served as the TCR library source. This sample also appeared in a second study, on T cells in Graves' hyperthyroidism and ophthalmopathy.

The sequencing used peripheral blood mononuclear cells (PBMCs), collected at new diagnosis, from a patient treated with antithyroid drugs. The receptors here all came from a woman aged 30 to 39 with Graves disease.

The chain recombines TRBV28 with TRBJ2-2; 15 bases align to TRBD2. Germline CDR1 and CDR2: MDHEN and SYDVKM. The trim removed 7 bases at V and 4 bases at J, leaving 16 bases unmatched. The CDR3 covers 20 residues. The CDR3 bases are TGTGCCAGCACCACTCCAATCGGACTAGCGGGAGGGTATATCACCGGGGAGCTGTTTTTT. Translated, it gives CASTTPIGLAGGYITGELFF.

This clonotype was observed at least ten times. DNA of the CDR3: TGTGCCAGCAGCTTAGTTCCGTCTCTAGTGAACACTGAAGCTTTCTTT. This codes for CASSLVPSLVNTEAFF. The rearrangement uses TRBV11-1 and TRBJ1-1; no clear D. The CDR3 contains 16 residues. CDR1 SGHAT and CDR2 FQDESV come from the germline V gene (reference sequence). Trimming left V 1 base short and J 0 bases short, with 12 bases between.

The chain joins TRBV30 to TRBJ1-5, with D possibly being TRBD1 (5 bases). V lost 7 bases and J 4 bases, leaving 14 bases between the germline ends. The length of the CDR3 is 13 residues. Germline V CDR1 and CDR2: GTSNPN, SVGIG (reference sequence). This chain's CDR3 is CASEDGGNQPQHF. CDR3 sequence (DNA): TGTGCCTCAGAAGACGGGGGAAATCAGCCCCAGCATTTT.

This clonotype was seen only once. A much bigger clone sits one base away, suggesting this may be a read error. The chain employs TRBV19 and TRBJ2-3, with 10 bases fitting TRBD2. CDR1 is LNHDA, CDR2 SQIVND, per germline (reference sequence). The CDR3 spans 18 residues. The CDR3 DNA follows: TGTGCCAGTAGTTCAAAGTGGGCCGCTAGCGGGAGATTTGATACGCGGTATTTT. It translates to CASSSKWAASGRFDTRYF.

The chain carries TRBV11-2 and TRBJ2-5; TRBD2 matches at 11 bases. CDR1 is SGHAT and CDR2 is FQNNGV in the germline V gene. The CDR3 length is 18 residues. V dropped 4 bases and J dropped 7; count of bases not matched to a gene: 17. The CDR3 is CASSSQGGSGRGEVTQYF. In DNA, the CDR3 is TGTGCCAGCAGCTCCCAGGGGGGTAGCGGGAGGGGTGAGGTGACCCAGTACTTC.

This clonotype appeared many times. The germline gene is not matched at one end of the junction; a read error may be the cause. The chain couples TRBV6-1 to TRBJ1-5; D uncertain. CDR1 is MNHNS and CDR2 is SASEGT in the germline V gene. The CDR3 loop spans 13 amino acids. The CDR3 region is CGYGVVGNQPQHF. DNA for the CDR3: TGCGGGTATGGGGTTGTGGGGAATCAGCCCCAGCATTTT.

This clonotype has only a few counts. The chain couples TRBV6-2 or TRBV6-3 to TRBJ2-1, with 7 nucleotides matching TRBD2. Germline V lookup: CDR1 MNHEY, CDR2 SVGEGT. V was pared by 6 bases and J by 5 bases, with 10 bases of the junction left unmatched. The CDR3 covers 15 residues. CDR3 protein: CASRLTSANNNEQFF. The DNA for the CDR3 is TGTGCCAGCAGACTCACTAGCGCGAATAACAATGAGCAGTTCTTC.

Many counts were recorded for this clonotype. This sequence joins TRBV28 and TRBJ2-7; TRBD1 matches at 9 bases. J gave up 4 bases and V 6 bases, and 10 bases lay outside the gene matches. Germline V gives CDR1 MDHEN, CDR2 SYDVKM. The CDR3 has 15 residues. The CDR3 is CASSSPGTGLYEQYF. The CDR3 nucleotides read TGTGCCAGCAGCTCCCCCGGGACAGGGCTATACGAGCAGTACTTC. Together with reference TRBV28 and TRBJ2-7, the CDR3 gives the full variable domain: DVKVTQSSRYLVKRTGEKVFLECVQDMDHENMFWYRQDPGLGLRLIYFSYDVKMKEKGDIPEGYSVSREKKERFSLILESASTNQTSMYLCASSSPGTGLYEQYFGPGTRLTVT.

At least ten counts were recorded for this clonotype. The gene calls are TRBV10-2 and TRBJ2-5; D tentatively fits TRBD1 or TRBD2 (5 bases each). V was cut by 5 bases and J by 4 bases, with 17 bases left in between. The length of the CDR3 is 15 residues. Looked up from germline, CDR1 is WSHSY and CDR2 is SAAADI. The CDR3 is CASSSTGTATETQYF. The DNA of the CDR3 is TGCGCCAGCAGTTCGACCGGGACGGCTACAGAGACCCAGTACTTC.

This clonotype was seen a few times. V and J are TRBV5-1 and TRBJ2-3; D is unresolved. The CDR3 has 14 amino acids. Between the trimmed V and J ends, which lost 2 bases and 2 bases, there was a span of 9 bases. Germline values: CDR1 SGHRS, CDR2 YFSETQ. The chain's CDR3 is CASSLSNPTDTQYF. The CDR3, as DNA: TGCGCCAGCAGCTTAAGTAATCCCACAGATACGCAGTATTTT. The full variable domain, rest sourced from reference TRBV5-1 and TRBJ2-3, is KAGVTQTPRYLIKTRGQQVTLSCSPISGHRSVSWYQQTPGQGLQFLFEYFSETQRNKGNFPGRFSGRQFSNSRSEMNVSTLELGDSALYLCASSLSNPTDTQYFGPGTRLTVL.

The chain recombines TRBV3-1 with TRBJ2-2, with 10 bases identical to TRBD2. Germline V lookup: CDR1 LGHDT, CDR2 YNNKEL (reference sequence). The ends lost 7 bases at V and 9 bases at J; junction bases unmatched: 5. This CDR3 comprises 13 residues. The CDR3 protein is CASTEREGRELFF. CDR3 nucleotides: TGTGCCAGCACGGAGCGGGAGGGCCGGGAGCTGTTTTTT.

This clonotype was observed at least ten times. The J gene is TRBJ1-6, the V gene TRBV6-1; D is ambiguous. The CDR3 spans 14 residues. With 2 bases removed from V and 8 bases from J, the gap between germline ends came to 10 bases. Germline V gene lookup returns CDR1 MNHNS and CDR2 SASEGT. The CDR3 DNA reads as TGTGCCAGCAGTGAATTGTATGGGGATTCACCCCTCCACTTT. Its protein is CASSELYGDSPLHF.

The CDR3 spells CASSPRLGGVNTEAFF. In DNA form, the CDR3 reads TGTGCCAGCAGCCCTCGGCTTGGAGGGGTGAACACTGAAGCTTTCTTT. This chain links TRBV3-1 with TRBJ1-1, with D perhaps matching TRBD1 (5 bases). The V and J ends lost 4 bases and 0 bases respectively, with 15 bases between them. Germline V gene lookup returns CDR1 LGHDT and CDR2 YNNKEL (reference sequence). This CDR3 has 16 amino acids.

The rearrangement joins TRBV28 to TRBJ2-1; 9 bases align to TRBD1. The CDR3 is 17 residues long. Trimming removed 4 bases from V and 2 bases from J; junction bases left unmatched: 9. Germline V gene lookup returns CDR1 MDHEN and CDR2 SYDVKM. For the CDR3, the DNA is TGTGCCAGCAGTTCGCCCCCGGGACAGGGCACCTACAATGAGCAGTTCTTC. Protein sequence: CASSSPPGQGTYNEQFF.

This clonotype was detected ten times or more. This chain connects TRBV20-1 to TRBJ2-7; 10 bases are a match to TRBD2. Germline V gene sequence: CDR1 DFQATT, CDR2 SNEGSKA (reference sequence). Trimming removed 4 bases from V and 7 bases from J; junction bases left unmatched: 7. The CDR3 covers 13 residues. The CDR3 nucleotides read TGCAGTGCTAATCCAGCGGGAGGGCTGGAGCAGTACTTC. As protein: CSANPAGGLEQYF.

This clonotype was counted between two and nine times. The chain joins TRBV4-2 to TRBJ1-2; D unclear. Trimming took off 4 bases at V and 3 bases at J, with 12 bases between the two ends. The CDR3 spans 14 residues. Germline CDR1 reads LGHNA; CDR2 reads YNFKEQ. The CDR3 coding sequence is TGTGCCAGCAGCCGAAACACAGAGGACTATGGCTACACCTTC. Amino acids: CASSRNTEDYGYTF.

Ten or more counts support this clonotype. The J gene is TRBJ2-1, the V gene TRBV2; possible D gene TRBD2, 6 bases. The CDR3 loop spans 17 amino acids. Germline CDR1 SNHLY, CDR2 FYNNEI. V dropped 2 bases and J dropped 9 bases, with 23 bases sitting between them. Here the CDR3 reads CASSEWLKGGRSSEQFF. CDR3 DNA sequence: TGTGCCAGCAGTGAATGGTTGAAGGGTGGGAGGTCTTCTGAGCAGTTCTTC.

This clonotype has a handful of counts. J is TRBJ1-5 and V is TRBV19, with 11 positions matching TRBD1. Trimming took 3 bases from V and 4 from J; bases not matched to a gene: 8. Germline CDR1 is LNHDA and CDR2 is SQIVND (reference sequence). The CDR3 is 17 amino acids. Written as DNA, the CDR3 is TGTGCCAGTAGTATCGGGGACAGGGGGGCGTTTAATCAGCCCCAGCATTTT. Its translation: CASSIGDRGAFNQPQHF.

In its sample, this clonotype was seen many times. The chain carries TRBV7-2 and TRBJ1-1; 9 bases are shared with TRBD1. CDR1 is SGHTA and CDR2 is FQGNSA in the germline V gene. Trimming took 2 bases from V and 1 from J; bases not matched to a gene: 5. This CDR3 has 16 residues. CDR3 in amino acids: CASSLTRGQGNTEAFF. The CDR3 DNA is TGTGCCAGCAGCTTAACCCGGGGACAGGGGAACACTGAAGCTTTCTTT.

In regard to this clonotype: This sequence may be a read error, since a much larger clone differs from it by one base. V gene TRBV30 combines with J gene TRBJ2-1; no clear D gene. The V end was cut by 7 bases, the J end by 12 bases, with 13 bases between. Germline values: CDR1 GTSNPN, CDR2 SVGIG (reference sequence). The CDR3 runs to 10 residues. The CDR3 DNA reads TGTGCCTCCCTACCTGAGCGGCAGTTCTTC. It translates to CASLPERQFF.

This chain links TRBV4-1 with TRBJ1-2, with D possibly being TRBD1 (5 bases). V was pared by 0 bases and J by 2 bases, with 7 bases between. The CDR3 is 14 amino acids. CDR1 is MGHRA and CDR2 is YSYEKL in the germline V gene. For the CDR3, the DNA is TGCGCCAGCAGCCAAGAGGGGGGGAACTATGGCTACACCTTC. This encodes CASSQEGGNYGYTF.

At least ten counts were recorded for this clonotype. The chain has TRBV2 and TRBJ2-7; D is possibly TRBD2 (5 bases). Germline V lookup: CDR1 SNHLY, CDR2 FYNNEI. The CDR3 spans 13 residues. Between the trimmed V and J ends, which lost 5 bases and 2 bases, there was a span of 10 bases. In DNA form, the CDR3 reads TGTGCCAGCAGTAGCGGTAAAACCTACGAGCAGTACTTC. Protein: CASSSGKTYEQYF. Together with reference TRBV2 and TRBJ2-7, the CDR3 gives the full variable domain: EPEVTQTPSHQVTQMGQEVILRCVPISNHLYFYWYRQILGQKVEFLVSFYNNEISEKSEIFDDQFSVERPDGSNFTLKIRSTKLEDSAMYFCASSSGKTYEQYFGPGTRLTVT.

This clonotype was picked up many times. The J gene is TRBJ2-5, the V gene TRBV7-2, with 8 bases matching TRBD2. CDR1 and CDR2 (germline): SGHTA, FQGNSA. V trimming: 0 bases; J trimming: 2 bases; junction bases outside the gene matches: 2. The CDR3 has 15 amino acids. CDR3 sequence reads: CASSLALAEQETQYF. The CDR3 nucleotides are TGTGCCAGCAGCTTAGCACTAGCGGAACAAGAGACCCAGTACTTC.

This clonotype was picked up many times. As DNA, the CDR3 is TGTGCCAGCAGGGACAGTAGCTTAGGCAATCAGCCCCAGCATTTT. This codes for CASRDSSLGNQPQHF. This chain joins TRBV6-1 and TRBJ1-5; D is possibly TRBD1 (6 bases). V lost 6 bases and J lost 2, with 14 bases in between. This CDR3 contains 15 residues. Germline CDR1 is MNHNS and CDR2 is SASEGT.

The chain is built from TRBV6-1 and TRBJ2-7, with 8 bases matching TRBD2. The J segment lost 3 bases and the V segment lost 6 bases, leaving 10 bases of the junction unmatched. This CDR3 region has 15 residues. Germline CDR1 reads MNHNS; CDR2 reads SASEGT. The CDR3 DNA is TGTGCCAGCAGCACCACGGGGGGGACTCTCTACGAGCAGTACTTC. As protein: CASSTTGGTLYEQYF.

In its sample, this clonotype was seen many times. The chain couples TRBV28 to TRBJ2-3; 8 positions agree with TRBD2. Germline V gene sequence: CDR1 MDHEN, CDR2 SYDVKM. J was trimmed by 4 bases and V by 1 base; bases with no gene match: 4. CDR3 length: 15 amino acids. For the CDR3, the DNA is TGTGCCAGCAGTTTATCCCCGGGAGGGCCAGATACGCAGTATTTT. It specifies CASSLSPGGPDTQYF.

The sample holds many counts of this clonotype. The genes are TRBV7-8 and TRBJ2-4, with D unresolved. The CDR3 is made up of 15 amino acids. The germline gives CDR1 SGHVS, CDR2 FQNEAQ. The ends were cut back, 5 bases at V and 3 bases at J, with 14 bases in the middle. CDR3 amino acids: CASSLSRTDKNIQYF. The DNA of the CDR3 is TGTGCCAGCAGCCTTTCGAGGACGGACAAAAACATTCAGTACTTC.

This clonotype came up a few times. V gene TRBV5-6 combines with J gene TRBJ2-7, with D hard to call. Germline V CDR1 and CDR2: SGHDT, YYEEEE. V was pared by 0 bases and J by 6 bases, with 10 bases between. This CDR3 has 13 amino acids. CDR3 in amino acids: CASSLGSGSEQYF. The CDR3, as DNA: TGTGCCAGCAGCTTGGGGTCAGGCAGCGAGCAGTACTTC. The variable domain in full, with the rest retrieved from reference TRBV5-6 and TRBJ2-7, is DAGVTQSPTHLIKTRGQQVTLRCSPKSGHDTVSWYQQALGQGPQFIFQYYEEEERQRGNFPDRFSGHQFPNYSSELNVNALLLGDSALYLCASSLGSGSEQYFGPGTRLTVT.

In its sample, this clonotype was seen many times. The chain combines TRBV7-3 with TRBJ1-6, with TRBD1 as a possible D gene (5 bases). The germline gives CDR1 SGHTA, CDR2 FQGTGA. V lost 9 bases to trimming and J lost 7 bases, with 10 bases between them. The CDR3 is made up of 12 amino acids. The CDR3 DNA follows: TGTGCCAGTCGGGACTGGAATTCACCCCTCCACTTT. Encoded protein: CASRDWNSPLHF.

The DNA for the CDR3 is TGTGCCAGCAGCTCGAATTCAGGTGCGGGCGAGCAGTTCTTC. This gives the protein CASSSNSGAGEQFF. This chain joins TRBV11-2 and TRBJ2-1; possibly TRBD2 for D (5 bases). The CDR3 covers 14 residues. Germline V gene data show CDR1 as SGHAT and CDR2 as FQNNGV. Trimming pared 4 bases from V and 10 bases from J, leaving 17 bases between.